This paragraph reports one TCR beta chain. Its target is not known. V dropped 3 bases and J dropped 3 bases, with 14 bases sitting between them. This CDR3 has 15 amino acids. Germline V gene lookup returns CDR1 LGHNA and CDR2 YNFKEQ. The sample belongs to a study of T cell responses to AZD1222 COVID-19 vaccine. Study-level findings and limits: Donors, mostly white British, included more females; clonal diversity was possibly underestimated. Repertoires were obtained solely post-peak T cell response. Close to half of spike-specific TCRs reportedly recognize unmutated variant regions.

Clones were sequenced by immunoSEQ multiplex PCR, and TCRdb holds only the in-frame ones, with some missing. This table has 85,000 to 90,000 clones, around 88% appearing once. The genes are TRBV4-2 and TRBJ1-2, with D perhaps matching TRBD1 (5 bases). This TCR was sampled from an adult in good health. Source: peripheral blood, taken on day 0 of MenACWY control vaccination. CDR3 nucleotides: TGTGCCAGCAGCCACCGGCAGGGTAGGGACTATGGCTACACCTTC. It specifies CASSHRQGRDYGYTF.